These 16 T cell receptor beta chains were all obtained from the same sample, sequenced in a study of blood T cell repertoires in COVID-19. Clones were sequenced by immunoSEQ multiplex PCR, and TCRdb holds only the in-frame ones, with some missing. The sample holds roughly 300,000 clones, around 86% seen once. The sequenced material came from peripheral blood. The receptors originated from a human donor in a cohort sampled during active COVID-19.

V and J are TRBV6-5 and TRBJ1-5; D uncertain. Germline V gene data show CDR1 as MNHEY and CDR2 as SVGAGI. Deletions cut 3 bases from V and 8 bases from J, with 11 bases between. This CDR3 comprises 13 residues. The CDR3: CASSYARTEPQHF. The CDR3 nucleotides are TGTGCCAGCAGTTATGCCAGGACTGAGCCCCAGCATTTT.

Concerning this clone: Additional DNA sequences in this sample encode the identical CDR3. The rearrangement uses TRBV7-9 and TRBJ2-5, with 10 bases fitting TRBD2. CDR1 and CDR2 (germline): SEHNR, FQNEAQ (reference sequence). This CDR3 is built from 14 residues. V lost 2 bases and J lost 4; bases outside the gene matches: 1. The CDR3 region is CASSLSSGRETQYF. CDR3 sequence (DNA): TGTGCCAGCAGCTTATCTAGCGGGAGAGAGACCCAGTACTTC.

This clone was seen a few times. The V and J genes are TRBV18 and TRBJ2-7; TRBD2 might be the D (6 bases). The CDR3 length is 17 residues. V lost 2 bases and J lost 2, with 19 bases in between. Germline assignment: CDR1 KGHSH and CDR2 LQKENI. The CDR3 DNA follows: TGTGCCAGCTCACCAACCCGACCGGGGACTTATCCCTACGAGCAGTACTTC. This codes for CASSPTRPGTYPYEQYF.

This rearrangement joins TRBV18 to TRBJ1-6, with 8 nucleotides matching TRBD1. CDR3 length equals 14 residues. Trimming removed 8 bases from V and 7 bases from J; junction bases left unmatched: 7. Looked up from germline, CDR1 is KGHSH and CDR2 is LQKENI. DNA of the CDR3: TGTGCCAGCACGACACGGACAGGGAATTCACCCCTCCACTTT. Amino acid sequence: CASTTRTGNSPLHF.

This chain joins TRBV2 and TRBJ2-7; 11 bases agree with TRBD2. Germline CDR1 reads SNHLY; CDR2 reads FYNNEI. Unmatched junction bases numbered 8, after V lost 3 bases and J lost 7 bases. The CDR3 has 15 amino acids. The CDR3: CASSDPLAGVGEQYF. CDR3 DNA sequence: TGTGCCAGCAGTGACCCACTAGCGGGAGTAGGAGAGCAGTACTTC.

The gene calls are TRBV5-1 and TRBJ1-1, with D tentatively TRBD1 (6 bases). Germline V gene data show CDR1 as SGHRS and CDR2 as YFSETQ. The CDR3 loop spans 16 amino acids. Trimming removed 0 bases from V and 5 bases from J, with 17 bases in between. The CDR3 DNA reads TGCGCCAGCAGCTTGGGAACAGGGACAATCCTTACTGAAGCTTTCTTT. Translation: CASSLGTGTILTEAFF.

V gene TRBV2 combines with J gene TRBJ2-1, with 13 bases matching TRBD2. The trim removed 4 bases at V and 8 bases at J, leaving 5 bases unmatched. CDR3 length: 15 amino acids. CDR1 and CDR2 from the germline V gene are SNHLY and FYNNEI. CDR3 in amino acids: CASSGILAGGDEQFF. The CDR3 nucleotides read TGTGCCAGCAGTGGCATACTAGCGGGAGGGGATGAGCAGTTCTTC. The variable domain in full, completed from reference TRBV2 and TRBJ2-1, reads EPEVTQTPSHQVTQMGQEVILRCVPISNHLYFYWYRQILGQKVEFLVSFYNNEISEKSEIFDDQFSVERPDGSNFTLKIRSTKLEDSAMYFCASSGILAGGDEQFFGPGTRLTVL.

The J gene is TRBJ2-1, the V gene TRBV7-2, with D perhaps matching TRBD1 (5 bases). Germline-derived CDR1 and CDR2 are SGHTA and FQGNSA. This CDR3 spans 14 amino acids. Trimming took 7 bases from V and 0 from J, leaving 10 bases between them. The CDR3 DNA follows: TGTGCCAGCAAACGACAGAGCTCCTACAATGAGCAGTTCTTC. This translates into CASKRQSSYNEQFF.

The CDR3 coding sequence is TGTGCCAGCTCACCACCGAGGTTGCGGGGCTCCGAGCAGTACTTC. Translation: CASSPPRLRGSEQYF. The V and J genes are TRBV18 and TRBJ2-7; possibly TRBD2 for D (6 bases). Trimming took 0 bases from V and 6 from J, leaving 15 bases between them. CDR1 is KGHSH and CDR2 is LQKENI in the germline V gene. CDR3 size: 15 residues.

The V and J genes are TRBV27 and TRBJ2-6, with D perhaps matching TRBD1 (5 bases). V lost 1 base and J 1 base, leaving 11 bases between the germline ends. CDR3 length equals 17 residues. CDR1 is MNHEY, CDR2 SMNVEV, per germline (reference sequence). The CDR3 spells CASSLWTTVSGANVLTF. CDR3 coding DNA: TGTGCCAGCAGTTTATGGACAACAGTTTCTGGGGCCAACGTCCTGACTTTC.

V usage is TRBV10-3 and J usage is TRBJ1-2, with 8 nucleotides matching TRBD1. Unmatched junction bases numbered 4, after V lost 0 bases and J lost 4 bases. CDR1 and CDR2 (germline): ENHRY, SYGVKD. The CDR3 loop spans 15 amino acids. CDR3 sequence (DNA): TGTGCCATCAGTGAGTCTCGACAGGGGTCCTATGGCTACACCTTC. Residues: CAISESRQGSYGYTF.

The genes are TRBV28 and TRBJ1-2; TRBD1 might be the D (5 bases). This CDR3 contains 15 residues. Germline loops: CDR1 MDHEN, CDR2 SYDVKM. Trimming left V 5 bases short and J 3 bases short, with 16 bases between. In DNA, the CDR3 is TGTGCCAGCAGTCGACAGTTAGGTCTCTACTATGGCTACACCTTC. It yields the protein CASSRQLGLYYGYTF.

This chain connects TRBV4-2 to TRBJ2-2; TRBD2 matches 10 bases. This CDR3 has 16 residues. With 4 bases clipped from V and 1 base from J, the junction kept 3 bases outside the gene matches. Germline V lookup: CDR1 LGHNA, CDR2 YNFKEQ. The CDR3 is CASSLLAGVNTGELFF. The DNA of the CDR3 is TGTGCCAGCAGCCTCCTAGCGGGAGTGAACACCGGGGAGCTGTTTTTT.

The chain combines TRBV27 with TRBJ2-7; D is undetermined. The CDR3 contains 13 residues. Germline loops: CDR1 MNHEY, CDR2 SMNVEV (reference sequence). V lost 1 base, J lost 6 bases, and 10 bases lay in between. The CDR3: CASSLWNRREQYF. Written as DNA, the CDR3 is TGTGCCAGCAGTTTATGGAACAGACGCGAGCAGTACTTC.

The chain recombines TRBV18 with TRBJ2-3; the match to TRBD1 covers 10 bases. The CDR3 has 16 residues. The J segment lost 1 base and the V segment lost 0 bases, leaving 1 base of the junction unmatched. Germline-derived CDR1 and CDR2 are KGHSH and LQKENI. As DNA, the CDR3 is TGTGCCAGCTCACCACCTGGGACAGGGGGCACAGATACGCAGTATTTT. Translating it yields CASSPPGTGGTDTQYF.

This sequence joins TRBV5-1 and TRBJ1-2, with TRBD1 matching over 12 bases. This CDR3 is 17 amino acids long. The V gene end was trimmed by 0 bases and the J gene end by 8 bases; junction bases not matched to a gene: 11. From germline, CDR1 is SGHRS and CDR2 YFSETQ. The CDR3 bases are TGCGCCAGCAGCTTGGGCACCGGGACAGGGGGCGCCGGGGGCTACACCTTC. Its translation is CASSLGTGTGGAGGYTF.